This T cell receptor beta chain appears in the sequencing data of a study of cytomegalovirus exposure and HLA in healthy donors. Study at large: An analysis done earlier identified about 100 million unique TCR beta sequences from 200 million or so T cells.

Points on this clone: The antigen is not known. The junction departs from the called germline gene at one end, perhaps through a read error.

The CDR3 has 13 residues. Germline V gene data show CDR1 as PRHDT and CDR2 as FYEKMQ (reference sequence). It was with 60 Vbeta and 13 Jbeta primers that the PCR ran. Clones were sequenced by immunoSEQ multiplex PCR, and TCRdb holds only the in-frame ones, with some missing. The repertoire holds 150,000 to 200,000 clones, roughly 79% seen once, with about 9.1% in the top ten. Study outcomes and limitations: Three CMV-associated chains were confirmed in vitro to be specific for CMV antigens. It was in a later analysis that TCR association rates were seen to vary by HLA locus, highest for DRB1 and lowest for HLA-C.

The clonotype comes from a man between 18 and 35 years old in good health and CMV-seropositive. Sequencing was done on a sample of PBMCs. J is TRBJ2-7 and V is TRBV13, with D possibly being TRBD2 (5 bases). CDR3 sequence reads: CANSPPGNYEQYF. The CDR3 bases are TGTGCCAACAGCCCGCCCGGGAACTACGAGCAGTACTTC.